This TCR beta chain was retrieved from a study of blood T cell repertoires in COVID-19. This CDR3 has 13 amino acids. Per the germline V gene, CDR1 is SGHAT and CDR2 is FQNNGV. Trimming left V 5 bases short and J 4 bases short, with 9 bases between. Generated by immunoSEQ multiplex PCR, the TCRdb table keeps only in-frame clones and is missing some. The table lists about 210,000 clones, around 81% of them singletons. J is TRBJ1-5 and V is TRBV11-2; possibly TRBD1 for D (5 bases). The receptor was isolated from a woman in her fifties or sixties with acute COVID-19. Input material: PBMCs or T cells enriched from blood (not recorded which). CDR3 amino acids: CASSLAGNQPQHF. The CDR3 bases are TGTGCCAGCAGCCTCGCAGGGAATCAGCCCCAGCATTTT.